These T cell receptor beta chains were read from a single sample in a study of beta chain features in type 1 diabetes. The data were produced by immunoSEQ multiplex PCR, yet TCRdb's version contains in-frame clones alone and is incomplete. The sample has 250,000 to 300,000 clones, 8% seen once. The sequencing input was central memory CD4+ T cells from blood. Receptors originate from a woman under 30 in good health. The CDR3 runs from the conserved cysteine through the conserved F or W. A D gene is named only where the DNA matches it firmly. Clone size is not always given. Where it is, it says once, few, many or a class for expanded clones.

V,D,J,size,CDR3,DNA
TRBV7-9,-,TRBJ1-3,-,CASSLGYSGNTIYF,TGTGCCAGCAGCTTAGGGTACTCTGGAAACACCATATATTTT
TRBV5-6,TRBD1,TRBJ2-5,few,CASSRDREETQYF,TGTGCCAGCAGCCGGGACAGGGAAGAGACCCAGTACTTC
TRBV4-3,-,TRBJ2-2,few,CASSQDEAPGYTGELFF,TGCGCCAGCAGCCAAGATGAGGCACCGGGGTACACCGGGGAGCTGTTTTTT
TRBV9,-,TRBJ1-5,-,CASSRQANQPQHF,TGTGCCAGCAGCAGACAGGCCAATCAGCCCCAGCATTTT
TRBV7-2,-,TRBJ2-1,few,CASSPWIDNEQFF,TGTGCCAGCAGCCCTTGGATAGACAATGAGCAGTTCTTC
TRBV7-6,TRBD1,TRBJ2-7,few,CASERDRGYEQYF,TGTGCCAGTGAACGGGACAGGGGATACGAGCAGTACTTC
TRBV4-1,-,TRBJ2-1,-,CASSQGTGLLRSEQFF,TGCGCCAGCAGCCAAGGAACAGGGTTATTACGTAGTGAGCAGTTCTTC
TRBV20-1,-,TRBJ2-3,-,CSARAGDTQYF,TGCAGTGCTAGAGCAGGGGATACGCAGTATTTT
TRBV9,-,TRBJ2-1,many,CASSVETWNEQFF,TGTGCCAGCAGCGTAGAAACGTGGAATGAGCAGTTCTTC
TRBV27,-,TRBJ2-3,-,CASSLRALTDTQYF,TGTGCCAGCAGTTTAAGGGCCCTCACAGATACGCAGTATTTT
TRBV7-8,-,TRBJ2-5,few,CASSLLGTHQETQYF,TGTGCCAGCAGCCTCCTCGGGACCCACCAAGAGACCCAGTACTTC
TRBV18,-,TRBJ2-7,few,CASSPPDVSYEQYF,TGTGCCAGCTCACCCCCGGACGTCTCCTACGAGCAGTACTTC
TRBV13,TRBD2,TRBJ2-1,-,CASSWRDYPRKYNEQFF,TGTGCCAGCAGCTGGCGGGACTACCCAAGGAAGTACAATGAGCAGTTCTTC
TRBV9,TRBD1,TRBJ2-3,-,CASSPQGGGDTQYF,TGTGCCAGCAGCCCACAGGGGGGAGGAGATACGCAGTATTTT
TRBV14,TRBD2,TRBJ2-1,-,CASSQEMRGLSNEQFF,TGTGCCAGCAGCCAAGAGATGCGGGGGTTGAGCAATGAGCAGTTCTTC
TRBV29-1,TRBD2,TRBJ2-3,-,CSGETSGSTDTQYF,TGCAGCGGTGAAACTAGCGGGAGCACAGATACGCAGTATTTT
TRBV18,TRBD1,TRBJ2-3,few,CASSPRTGGTDTQYF,TGTGCCAGCTCACCACGTACAGGGGGCACAGATACGCAGTATTTT
TRBV1,-,TRBJ1-3,many,CTSSRYSGNTIYF,TGCACCAGCAGCCGGTACTCTGGAAACACCATATATTTT
TRBV5-1,-,TRBJ2-3,many,CASSLEDPGTDTQYF,TGCGCCAGCAGCTTGGAGGACCCAGGCACAGATACGCAGTATTTT
TRBV9,-,TRBJ2-5,few,CASSVFPAQSETQYF,TGTGCCAGCAGCGTCTTCCCCGCCCAGTCGGAGACCCAGTACTTC
TRBV2,TRBD2,TRBJ2-1,-,CASKLGRASGSSSSYNEQFF,TGTGCCAGCAAATTGGGTAGGGCTAGCGGATCCTCCAGCTCCTACAATGAGCAGTTCTTC
TRBV5-1,TRBD2,TRBJ2-3,-,CASSLGTSGTMRTDTQYF,TGCGCCAGCAGCTTGGGGACTAGCGGGACCATGCGCACAGATACGCAGTATTTT
TRBV5-6,-,TRBJ1-5,-,CASSSGAADQPQHF,TGTGCCAGCAGCTCGGGGGCGGCCGATCAGCCCCAGCATTTT
TRBV2,TRBD2,TRBJ2-5,-,CASSLERGGLETQYF,TGTGCCAGCAGTCTCGAGCGGGGGGGCCTGGAGACCCAGTACTTC
TRBV11-2,TRBD1,TRBJ1-6,-,CASSLAGTGKTPLHF,TGTGCCAGCAGCTTAGCTGGGACAGGGAAAACACCCCTCCACTTT
TRBV7-8,-,TRBJ1-5,-,CASSLGGYSNQPQHF,TGTGCCAGCAGCTTAGGGGGCTATAGCAATCAGCCCCAGCATTTT
TRBV7-2,TRBD2,TRBJ2-3,-,CASSLGLGLAYDTQYF,TGTGCCAGCAGCTTAGGATTGGGACTAGCTTATGATACGCAGTATTTT
TRBV6-6,TRBD1,TRBJ2-1,few,CASSIRQGSYNEQFF,TGTGCCAGCAGCATCCGACAGGGGTCTTACAATGAGCAGTTCTTC
TRBV6-5,-,TRBJ1-2,-,CASSSGGPVYGYTF,TGTGCCAGCAGTTCGGGCGGGCCAGTCTATGGCTACACCTTC
TRBV29-1,-,TRBJ1-2,-,CSVATADYGYTF,TGCAGCGTTGCCACGGCGGATTATGGCTACACCTTC
TRBV5-1,-,TRBJ1-2,few,CASSPGGPLSPSGYTF,TGCGCCAGCAGCCCGGGGGGGCCGTTGAGCCCTTCTGGCTACACCTTC
TRBV6-6,TRBD1,TRBJ1-2,many,CASSPTGDYGYTF,TGTGCCAGCAGTCCAACAGGGGACTATGGCTACACCTTC
TRBV4-3,-,TRBJ2-1,few,CASSPYREYNEQFF,TGCGCCAGCAGCCCATACAGGGAATACAATGAGCAGTTCTTC
TRBV4-1,-,TRBJ1-4,once,CASSRETVEKLFF,TGCGCCAGCAGCCGGGAGACTGTGGAAAAACTGTTTTTT
TRBV11-3,-,TRBJ1-2,few,CASSFDANYGYTF,TGTGCCAGCAGCTTTGACGCGAACTATGGCTACACCTTC
TRBV28,TRBD1,TRBJ2-6,-,CASINAGTGGGSGANVLTF,TGTGCCAGCATCAATGCCGGGACAGGGGGAGGTTCTGGGGCCAACGTCCTGACTTTC
TRBV23-1,-,TRBJ1-4,-,CASIPRIWEKLFF,TGCGCCAGCATTCCAAGAATATGGGAAAAACTGTTTTTT
TRBV30,-,TRBJ1-5,-,CAWSVGGGLQPQHF,TGTGCCTGGAGTGTCGGAGGGGGGCTTCAGCCCCAGCATTTT
TRBV28,-,TRBJ2-3,-,CASSLLEDGTDTQYF,TGTGCCAGCAGTTTACTCGAGGATGGCACAGATACGCAGTATTTT
TRBV30,-,TRBJ1-1,few,CAWNFLGSDSPNTEAFF,TGTGCCTGGAACTTCCTCGGCTCGGACAGCCCGAACACTGAAGCTTTCTTT
TRBV23-1,-,TRBJ1-2,many,CASSQYRQTYGYTF,TGCGCCAGCAGTCAATACCGACAGACGTATGGCTACACCTTC
TRBV28,-,TRBJ1-2,-,CASSFSAGSYTF,TGTGCCAGCAGTTTCTCGGCAGGCTCCTACACCTTC
TRBV2,TRBD1,TRBJ2-3,few,CASSDRDRADTQYF,TGTGCCAGCAGTGACCGGGACAGGGCAGATACGCAGTATTTT